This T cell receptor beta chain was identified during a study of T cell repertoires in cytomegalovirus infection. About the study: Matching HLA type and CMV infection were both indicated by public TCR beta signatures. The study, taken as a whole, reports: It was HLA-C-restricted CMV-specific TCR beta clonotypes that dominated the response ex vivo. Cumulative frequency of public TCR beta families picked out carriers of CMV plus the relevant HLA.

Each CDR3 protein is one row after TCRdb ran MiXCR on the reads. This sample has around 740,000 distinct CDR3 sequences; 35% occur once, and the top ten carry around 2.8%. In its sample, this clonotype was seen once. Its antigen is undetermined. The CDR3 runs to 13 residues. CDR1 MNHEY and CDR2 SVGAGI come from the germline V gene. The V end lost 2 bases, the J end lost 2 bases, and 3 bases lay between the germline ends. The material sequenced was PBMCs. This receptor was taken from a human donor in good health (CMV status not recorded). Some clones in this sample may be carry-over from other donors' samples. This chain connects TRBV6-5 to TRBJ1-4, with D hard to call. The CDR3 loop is CASSYGTNEKLFF. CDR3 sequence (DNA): TGTGCCAGCAGTTACGGGACTAATGAAAAACTGTTTTTT.